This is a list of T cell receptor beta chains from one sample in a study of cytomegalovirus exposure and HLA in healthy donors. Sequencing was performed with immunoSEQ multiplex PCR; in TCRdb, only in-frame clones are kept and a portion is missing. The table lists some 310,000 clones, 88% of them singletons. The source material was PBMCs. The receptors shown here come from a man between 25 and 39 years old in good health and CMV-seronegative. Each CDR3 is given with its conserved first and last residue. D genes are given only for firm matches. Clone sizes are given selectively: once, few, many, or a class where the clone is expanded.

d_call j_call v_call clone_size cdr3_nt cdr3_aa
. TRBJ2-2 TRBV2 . TGTGCCAGCAGTGAAACTGGGAACACCGGGGAGCTGTTTTTT CASSETGNTGELFF
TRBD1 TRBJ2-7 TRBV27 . TGTGCCAGCAGTTTAGGGACAGGGTTTCCCTACGAGCAGTACTTC CASSLGTGFPYEQYF
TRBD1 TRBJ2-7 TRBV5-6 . TGTGCCAGCAGCACTTGGATAGGGACAGGGGTCGAGCAGTACTTC CASSTWIGTGVEQYF
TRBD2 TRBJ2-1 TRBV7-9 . TGTGCCAGCAGCTTAGCAGCGGGGGGCCTGAGCTCCTACAATGAGCAGTTCTTC CASSLAAGGLSSYNEQFF
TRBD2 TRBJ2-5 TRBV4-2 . TGTGCCAGCAGCCAAGCCCGGACTAGCGGGGGTCAAGAGACCCAGTACTTC CASSQARTSGGQETQYF
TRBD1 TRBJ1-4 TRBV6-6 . TGTGCCAGCAGAGACGGGACAGGAAGCAATGAAAAACTGTTTTTT CASRDGTGSNEKLFF
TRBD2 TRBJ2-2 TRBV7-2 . TGTGCCAGCAGCCTGAGTTCGGGGACTAGCTCCGGGGAGCTGTTTTTT CASSLSSGTSSGELFF
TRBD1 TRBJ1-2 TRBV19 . TGTGCCAGTAGCAGGGACAGGGGGATTGGCGGCTACACCTTC CASSRDRGIGGYTF
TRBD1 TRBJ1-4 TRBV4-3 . TGCGCCAGCAGCCAAGGGCCGACAGGGGGCTTTGAAAAACTGTTTTTT CASSQGPTGGFEKLFF
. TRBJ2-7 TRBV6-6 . TGTGCCAGCAGTTACGGCGGTACCCCACCATACGAGCAGTACTTC CASSYGGTPPYEQYF
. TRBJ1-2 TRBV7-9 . TGTGCCAGCAGCTTAGGACGGGTACAGGGACGGGGTTACACCTTC CASSLGRVQGRGYTF
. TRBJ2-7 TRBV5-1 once TGCGCCAGCAGCTTGGCCGTGGCAGGCGAGCAGTACTTC CASSLAVAGEQYF
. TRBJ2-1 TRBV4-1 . TGCGCCAGCAGCCTAACGTACGGGTCCTACAATGAGCAGTTCTTC CASSLTYGSYNEQFF
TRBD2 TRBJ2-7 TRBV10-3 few TGTGCCTCATCGGGACTAGCGGGGGGGTCCGAGCAGTACTTC CASSGLAGGSEQYF
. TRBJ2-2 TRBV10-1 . TGCGCCAGCAGTGAGTCGACTAGATCGGCCGGGGAGCTGTTTTTT CASSESTRSAGELFF
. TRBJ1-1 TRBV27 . TGTGCCAGCAGTTTAGCGGAAACCGAAGCTTTCTTT CASSLAETEAFF
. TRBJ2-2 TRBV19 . TGTGCCAGTAGTGGTACAGGGTTGGCCGGGGAGCTGTTTTTT CASSGTGLAGELFF
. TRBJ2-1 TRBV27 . TGTGCCAGCAGTACAGGGGGGGGAGTGGATGAGCAGTTCTTC CASSTGGGVDEQFF
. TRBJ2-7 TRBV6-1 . TGTGCCAGCCGGTCGACAGTCTACGAGCAGTACTTC CASRSTVYEQYF
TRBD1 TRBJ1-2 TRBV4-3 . TGCGCCAGCAGCCAAGCCTCACAGGGGGCGACGGGCTATGGCTACACCTTC CASSQASQGATGYGYTF
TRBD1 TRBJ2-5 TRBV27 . TGTGCCAGCAGGAGGACAGGGAAGGAGACCCAGTACTTC CASRRTGKETQYF
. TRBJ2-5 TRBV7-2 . TGTGCCAGCAGCTTAGGTTCCAGGCAAGAGACCCAGTACTTC CASSLGSRQETQYF
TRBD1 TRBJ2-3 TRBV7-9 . TGTGCCAGCAGGGAGACGACAGGGCCAGATACGCAGTATTTT CASRETTGPDTQYF
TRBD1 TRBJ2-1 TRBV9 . TGTGCCAGCAGCGGGGACAGGGGTTCGTACAATGAGCAGTTCTTC CASSGDRGSYNEQFF
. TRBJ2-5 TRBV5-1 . TGCGCCAGCAGCTGGGGCGGGGGCCCACAAGAGACCCAGTACTTC CASSWGGGPQETQYF
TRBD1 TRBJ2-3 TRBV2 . TGTGCCAGCAGGGGACAGGGGGGGAGCACAGATACGCAGTATTTT CASRGQGGSTDTQYF
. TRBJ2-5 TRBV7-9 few TGTGCCAGCAGCTTTCCCAGGGCGGAGACCCAGTACTTC CASSFPRAETQYF
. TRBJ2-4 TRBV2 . TGTGCCACACAGGGTAGGAAAAACATTCAGTACTTC CATQGRKNIQYF
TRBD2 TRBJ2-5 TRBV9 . TGTGCCAGCAGCGTAGGTAGCGGGGGGGGAGAGACCCAGTACTTC CASSVGSGGGETQYF
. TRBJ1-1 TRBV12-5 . TGTGCTAGTGCCTTGGGGGGCACTGAAGCTTTCTTT CASALGGTEAFF
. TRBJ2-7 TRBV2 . TGTGCCAGCAGTGAAGACTGGGCGAGCTCCTACGAGCAGTACTTC CASSEDWASSYEQYF
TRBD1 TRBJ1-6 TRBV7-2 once TGTGCCAGCAGAATCCAGACAGGGAATAATTCACCCCTCCACTTT CASRIQTGNNSPLHF
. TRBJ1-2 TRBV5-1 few TGCGCCAGCAGCTCCGGGGAGTCGGGCTACACCTTC CASSSGESGYTF
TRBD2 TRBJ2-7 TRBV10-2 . TGCGCCAGCAGTGAGTCTGGGTGGGGGGGGTCATACGAGCAGTACTTC CASSESGWGGSYEQYF
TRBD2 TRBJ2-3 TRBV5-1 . TGCGCCAGCAGCGGCGGGGGGCCCACAGATACGCAGTATTTT CASSGGGPTDTQYF
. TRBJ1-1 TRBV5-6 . TGTGCCAGCAGCTTGAGAGAGAGCCTCCCTGAAGCTTTCTTT CASSLRESLPEAFF
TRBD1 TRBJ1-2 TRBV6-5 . TGTGCCAGCAGCCAGGCGGGACAGGGGGCGCGCGGCTACACCTTC CASSQAGQGARGYTF
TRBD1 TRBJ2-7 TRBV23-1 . TGCGCCAGCACCGCAGGGGGCGGGATCTACGAGCAGTACTTC CASTAGGGIYEQYF
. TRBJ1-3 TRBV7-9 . TGTGCCAGCAGCTCCCACTTCGCACCGGTCCGCTCTGGAAACACCATATATTTT CASSSHFAPVRSGNTIYF
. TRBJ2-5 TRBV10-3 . TGTGCCATCAGTGAGTCCCGAGAGACCCAGTACTTC CAISESRETQYF
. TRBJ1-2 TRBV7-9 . TGTGCCAGCAGCTTAAGAAGGGGAACGGATGGCTACACCTTC CASSLRRGTDGYTF
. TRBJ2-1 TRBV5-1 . TGCGCCAGCAGAAGGGGTGTTTACGAGCAGTTCTTC CASRRGVYEQFF
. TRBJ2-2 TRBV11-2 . TGTGCCAGCATCCGTTCAGGGGGGACGAACACCGGGGAGCTGTTTTTT CASIRSGGTNTGELFF
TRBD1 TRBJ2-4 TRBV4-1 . TGCGCCAGCAGCCCCCTGGGACAGGGGAAAAACATTCAGTACTTC CASSPLGQGKNIQYF
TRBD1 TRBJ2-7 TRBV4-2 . TGTGCCAGCAGCCATGACGGGACAGGGGGCAAGTACGAGCAGTACTTC CASSHDGTGGKYEQYF